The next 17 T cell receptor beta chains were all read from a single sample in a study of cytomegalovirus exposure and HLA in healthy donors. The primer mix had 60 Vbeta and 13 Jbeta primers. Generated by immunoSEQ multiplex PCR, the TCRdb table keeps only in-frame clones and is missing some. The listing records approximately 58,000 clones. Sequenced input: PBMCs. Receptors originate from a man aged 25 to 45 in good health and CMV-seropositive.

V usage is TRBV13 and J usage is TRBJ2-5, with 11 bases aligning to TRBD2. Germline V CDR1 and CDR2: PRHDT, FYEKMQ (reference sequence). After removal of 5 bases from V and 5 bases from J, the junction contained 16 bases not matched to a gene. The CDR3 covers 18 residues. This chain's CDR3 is CASSQGLAERGLRETQYF. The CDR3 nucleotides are TGTGCCAGCAGCCAGGGACTAGCGGAGAGAGGGCTCCGGGAGACCCAGTACTTC.

CDR3 sequence: CASSRQGWKREQYF. The CDR3 DNA follows: TGTGCCAGCAGTCGACAGGGGTGGAAGCGCGAGCAGTACTTC. The chain carries TRBV14 and TRBJ2-7, with 8 bases that match TRBD1. This CDR3 contains 14 residues. With 6 bases clipped from V and 6 bases from J, the junction kept 10 bases outside the gene matches. CDR1 and CDR2 (germline): SGHDN, FVKESK.

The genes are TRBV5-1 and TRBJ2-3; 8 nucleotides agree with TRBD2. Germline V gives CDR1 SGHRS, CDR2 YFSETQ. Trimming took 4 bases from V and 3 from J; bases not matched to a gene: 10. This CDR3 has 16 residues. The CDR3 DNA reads TGCGCCAGCAGCGCCTCGGGACTAGGGTTAACAGATACGCAGTATTTT. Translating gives CASSASGLGLTDTQYF.

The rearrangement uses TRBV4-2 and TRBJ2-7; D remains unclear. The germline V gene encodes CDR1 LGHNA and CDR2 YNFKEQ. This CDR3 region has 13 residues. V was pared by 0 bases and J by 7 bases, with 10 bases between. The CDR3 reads CASSQDLPSEQYF. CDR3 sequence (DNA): TGTGCCAGCAGCCAAGACCTCCCTAGTGAGCAGTACTTC.

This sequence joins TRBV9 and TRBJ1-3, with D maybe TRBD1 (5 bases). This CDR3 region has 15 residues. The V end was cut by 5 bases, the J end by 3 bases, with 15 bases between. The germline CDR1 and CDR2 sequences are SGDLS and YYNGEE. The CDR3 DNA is TGTGCCAGCAGGAGCTCAGGGAAGAATGGAAACACCATATATTTT. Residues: CASRSSGKNGNTIYF.

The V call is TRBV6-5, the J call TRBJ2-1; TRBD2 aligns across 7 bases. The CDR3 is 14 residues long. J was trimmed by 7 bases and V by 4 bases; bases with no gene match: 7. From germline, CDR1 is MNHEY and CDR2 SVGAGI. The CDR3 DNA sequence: TGTGCCAGCAGTTGGGGGGGATCGGGTAATGAGCAGTTCTTC. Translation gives CASSWGGSGNEQFF.

The DNA for the CDR3 is TGTGCCAGCACCAAGGGGGCGGCGCGGGTCACCGACAATGAGCAGTTCTTC. Protein product: CASTKGAARVTDNEQFF. This rearrangement joins TRBV2 to TRBJ2-1; TRBD1 matches at 7 bases. J lost 5 bases, V lost 7 bases, and 17 bases had no gene match. Germline CDR1 is SNHLY and CDR2 is FYNNEI. This CDR3 region has 17 residues.

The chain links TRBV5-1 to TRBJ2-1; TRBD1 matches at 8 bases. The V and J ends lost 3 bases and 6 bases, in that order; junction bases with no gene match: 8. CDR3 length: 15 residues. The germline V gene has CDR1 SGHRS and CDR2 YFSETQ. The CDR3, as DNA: TGCGCCAGCAGCTCCAGGGGGCTAGGGAGCAATGAGCAGTTCTTC. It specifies CASSSRGLGSNEQFF.

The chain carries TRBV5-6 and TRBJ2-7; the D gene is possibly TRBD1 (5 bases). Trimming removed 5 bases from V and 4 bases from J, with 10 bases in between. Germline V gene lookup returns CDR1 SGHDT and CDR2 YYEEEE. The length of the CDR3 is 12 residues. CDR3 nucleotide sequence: TGTGCCAGCAGTTTCGACAGATACGAGCAGTACTTC. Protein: CASSFDRYEQYF.

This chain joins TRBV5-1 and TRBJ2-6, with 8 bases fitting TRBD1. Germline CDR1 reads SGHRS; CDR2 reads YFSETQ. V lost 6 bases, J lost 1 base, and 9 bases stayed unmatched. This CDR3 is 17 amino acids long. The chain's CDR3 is CASKPGQGISGANVLTF. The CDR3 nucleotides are TGCGCCAGCAAACCCGGACAGGGAATTTCTGGGGCCAACGTCCTGACTTTC.

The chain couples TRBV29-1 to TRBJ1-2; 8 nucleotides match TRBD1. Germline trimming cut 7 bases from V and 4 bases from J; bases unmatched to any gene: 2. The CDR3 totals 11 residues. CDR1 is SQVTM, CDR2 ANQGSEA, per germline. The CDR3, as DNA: TGCAGCGGGACAGGGATCTATGGCTACACCTTC. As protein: CSGTGIYGYTF.

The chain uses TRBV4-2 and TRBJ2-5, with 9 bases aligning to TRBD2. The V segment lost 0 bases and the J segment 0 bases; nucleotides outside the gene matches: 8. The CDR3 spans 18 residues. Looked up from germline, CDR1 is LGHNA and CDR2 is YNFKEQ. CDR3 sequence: CASSQEIKRGAYQETQYF. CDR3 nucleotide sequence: TGTGCCAGCAGCCAAGAGATAAAGCGGGGGGCGTACCAAGAGACCCAGTACTTC.

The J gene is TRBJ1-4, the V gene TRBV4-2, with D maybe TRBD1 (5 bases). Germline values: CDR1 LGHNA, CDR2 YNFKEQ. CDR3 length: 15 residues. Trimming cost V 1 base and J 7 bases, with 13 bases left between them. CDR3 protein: CASSQGGDRREKLFF. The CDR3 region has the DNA TGTGCCAGCAGCCAAGGGGGGGACCGTCGTGAAAAACTGTTTTTT.

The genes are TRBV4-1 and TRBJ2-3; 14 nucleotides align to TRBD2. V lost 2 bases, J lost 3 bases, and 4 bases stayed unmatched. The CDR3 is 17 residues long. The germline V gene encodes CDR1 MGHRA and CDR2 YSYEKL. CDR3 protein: CASSQSGLAGDTDTQYF. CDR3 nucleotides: TGCGCCAGCAGCCAATCGGGACTAGCGGGAGATACAGATACGCAGTATTTT.

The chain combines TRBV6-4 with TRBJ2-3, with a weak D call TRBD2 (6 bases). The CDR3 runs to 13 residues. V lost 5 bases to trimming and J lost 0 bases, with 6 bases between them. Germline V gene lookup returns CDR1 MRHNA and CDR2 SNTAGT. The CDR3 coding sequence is TGTGCCAGCAGTAGCGGGAGCACAGATACGCAGTATTTT. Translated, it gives CASSSGSTDTQYF.

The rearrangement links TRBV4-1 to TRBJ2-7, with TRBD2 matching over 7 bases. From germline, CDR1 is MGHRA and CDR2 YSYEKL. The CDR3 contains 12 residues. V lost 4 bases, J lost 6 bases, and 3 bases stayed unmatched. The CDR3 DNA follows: TGCGCCAGCAGCCCGGGGACTACCGAGCAGTACTTC. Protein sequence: CASSPGTTEQYF.

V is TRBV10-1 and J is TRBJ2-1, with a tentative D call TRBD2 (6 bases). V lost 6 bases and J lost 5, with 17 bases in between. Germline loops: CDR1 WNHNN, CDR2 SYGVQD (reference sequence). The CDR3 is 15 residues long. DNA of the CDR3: TGCGCCAGCAGCCCCGGAGGGCTAGCCGACAATGAGCAGTTCTTC. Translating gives CASSPGGLADNEQFF.